This T cell receptor (beta chain) was recorded in a study of blood T cell repertoires in COVID-19. Turning to the study itself: Sites across the United States, Italy and Spain contributed samples from acute and convalescent COVID-19.

Methods used by the authors: For nucleated cells, counts were estimated from reference gene primer amplification. The repertoire was sequenced with immunoSEQ multiplex PCR; TCRdb's copy has only in-frame clones and lacks some. V, J and clone size reflect that table, while D and trimming were determined from the DNA. This sample yields fewer than 350,000 clones, of which 89% are seen a single time; 9.5% belongs to the top ten. Donors were grouped by their self-reported clinical history. Cohort 3 recovered donors had two negative PCRs, clearance, or symptom resolution. Looked up from germline, CDR1 is SEHNR and CDR2 is FQNEAQ (reference sequence). CDR3 size: 16 residues. The germline V and J ends were trimmed by 1 base and 3 bases, with 15 bases remaining between them.

The chain has TRBV7-9 and TRBJ2-5, with D possibly matching TRBD1 (6 bases). The sequence derives from a woman between 35 and 50 years old who had recovered from COVID-19. What was sequenced was PBMCs or T cells enriched from blood (not recorded which). The CDR3 is CASSLGGTSFKETQYF. CDR3 nucleotides: TGTGCCAGCAGCTTAGGTGGGACATCCTTCAAAGAGACCCAGTACTTC.